This passage covers 20 T cell receptor beta chains from one sample sequenced in a study of beta chain features in type 1 diabetes. The study, taken as a whole, reports: TCRB CDR3s from Type 1 diabetes patients were moderately but significantly shorter in all four CD4+ subsets.

Sequencing targeted expressed TCRB transcripts, as all isolated RNA had been reverse transcribed. Profiled with immunoSEQ multiplex PCR; TCRdb holds only in-frame clones, not every one. Of about 160,000 clones detected, over 55% appear once; the ten largest clones hold 0.08% to 0.1%. These receptors lack a known antigen. The sample was naive CD4+ T cells from blood. These receptors originate from a young man with type 1 diabetes.

There are a few counts of this clone. The chain carries TRBV29-1 and TRBJ2-7; D uncertain. V was trimmed by 0 bases and J by 4 bases, leaving 10 bases between them. Germline V gene lookup returns CDR1 SQVTM and CDR2 ANQGSEA. This CDR3 has 13 residues. The CDR3 sequence: CSVEDTNRYEQYF. The CDR3, as DNA: TGCAGCGTTGAAGACACCAATAGATACGAGCAGTACTTC.

V gene TRBV6-5 combines with J gene TRBJ2-7; TRBD2 is a possible D gene (7 bases). Trimming left V 6 bases short and J 3 bases short, with 18 bases between. The CDR3 spans 15 residues. CDR1 is MNHEY, CDR2 SVGAGI, per germline. CDR3 bases: TGTGCCAGCAGCCCTTCCCGGGGGGCGGGCTACGAGCAGTACTTC. Protein: CASSPSRGAGYEQYF.

This rearrangement joins TRBV30 to TRBJ2-7; the match to TRBD1 covers 12 bases. The germline gives CDR1 GTSNPN, CDR2 SVGIG (reference sequence). The CDR3 is made up of 14 amino acids. V lost 5 bases and J lost 5; bases outside the gene matches: 7. The CDR3 reads CAWARDRGLNEQYF. For the CDR3, the DNA is TGTGCCTGGGCCCGGGACAGGGGGCTGAACGAGCAGTACTTC.

V and J are TRBV2 and TRBJ2-7, with D uncertain. CDR3 length: 12 residues. Germline lookup yields CDR1 SNHLY and CDR2 FYNNEI. V was cut by 10 bases and J by 0 bases, with 10 bases left in between. DNA of the CDR3: TGTGCCACCGGACGGATCTCCTACGAGCAGTACTTC. It translates to CATGRISYEQYF. The full variable domain, its missing parts supplied by reference TRBV2 and TRBJ2-7, is EPEVTQTPSHQVTQMGQEVILRCVPISNHLYFYWYRQILGQKVEFLVSFYNNEISEKSEIFDDQFSVERPDGSNFTLKIRSTKLEDSAMYFCATGRISYEQYFGPGTRLTVT.

The chain carries TRBV29-1 and TRBJ1-5, with D hard to call. Trimming took off 4 bases at V and 4 bases at J, with 5 bases between the two ends. Germline CDR1 reads SQVTM; CDR2 reads ANQGSEA. The CDR3 extends over 11 amino acids. CDR3 in DNA: TGCAGCGTTGGAGAGAATCAGCCCCAGCATTTT. It codes for CSVGENQPQHF.

The chain carries TRBV30 and TRBJ1-6, with D possibly TRBD1 on 5 matching bases. Trimming stripped 0 bases from V and 12 bases from J, with 9 bases between. The CDR3 loop spans 12 amino acids. Germline values: CDR1 GTSNPN, CDR2 SVGIG (reference sequence). The CDR3 coding sequence is TGTGCCTGGAGTGTTCGGGGGGGACCCCTCCACTTT. This translates into CAWSVRGGPLHF.

The rearrangement links TRBV5-4 to TRBJ2-4, with 9 bases matching TRBD1. The trim removed 3 bases at V and 9 bases at J, leaving 4 bases unmatched. From germline, CDR1 is SGHNT and CDR2 YYREEE (reference sequence). CDR3 length equals 13 residues. The CDR3 is CASSSGTGFIQYF. The CDR3 region has the DNA TGTGCCAGCAGCTCCGGGACAGGGTTCATTCAGTACTTC.

V and J are TRBV27 and TRBJ2-2; the D is unclear. The V end was cut by 4 bases, the J end by 1 base, with 7 bases between. CDR1 is MNHEY and CDR2 is SMNVEV in the germline V gene (reference sequence). This CDR3 region has 14 residues. The CDR3 DNA reads as TGTGCCAGCAGTTACAGATTGAACACCGGGGAGCTGTTTTTT. Translated, it gives CASSYRLNTGELFF.

V gene TRBV10-3 combines with J gene TRBJ2-4, with D perhaps being TRBD1 or TRBD2 (5 bases each). Germline CDR1 is ENHRY and CDR2 is SYGVKD. V gave up 4 bases and J gave up 5 bases, with 9 bases separating them. The CDR3 spans 13 residues. The CDR3: CAISGPGQNIQYF. CDR3 bases: TGTGCCATCAGTGGGCCGGGACAAAACATTCAGTACTTC.

The chain carries TRBV4-3 and TRBJ1-2, with 7 nucleotides matching TRBD1. V was pared by 3 bases and J by 0 bases, with 7 bases of the junction left unmatched. Germline V CDR1 and CDR2: LGHNA, YSLEER. The length of the CDR3 is 16 residues. The CDR3 nucleotides read TGCGCCAGCAGCCAGGATGCAGGGGGTTCTAACTATGGCTACACCTTC. Protein sequence: CASSQDAGGSNYGYTF.

The chain joins TRBV7-8 to TRBJ2-1, with 10 bases matching TRBD1. CDR1 and CDR2 from the germline V gene are SGHVS and FQNEAQ. Trimming took 7 bases from V and 0 from J; bases not matched to a gene: 12. The CDR3 consists of 18 residues. This chain's CDR3 is CASITRDRGHSSYNEQFF. CDR3 in DNA: TGTGCCAGCATAACGCGGGACAGGGGACACAGCTCCTACAATGAGCAGTTCTTC.

This rearrangement joins TRBV7-2 to TRBJ2-3, with unresolved D. From germline, CDR1 is SGHTA and CDR2 FQGNSA. This CDR3 region has 14 residues. V was clipped by 3 bases and J by 0 bases, with 7 bases between them. The CDR3 is CASSFSHSTDTQYF. The DNA of the CDR3 is TGTGCCAGCAGCTTCAGCCACAGCACAGATACGCAGTATTTT.

This clone occurred a few times. The chain employs TRBV4-1 and TRBJ2-5; 8 bases are a match to TRBD1. V trimming: 1 base; J trimming: 5 bases; junction bases outside the gene matches: 9. Germline CDR1 is MGHRA and CDR2 is YSYEKL. The CDR3 runs to 16 residues. The CDR3 DNA reads TGCGCCAGCAGCCAAGGGGCAGGGGGCGGCCAGGAGACCCAGTACTTC. Protein: CASSQGAGGGQETQYF.

The rearrangement uses TRBV29-1 and TRBJ2-7; TRBD1 aligns across 7 bases. CDR1 is SQVTM and CDR2 is ANQGSEA in the germline V gene. After removal of 4 bases from V and 4 bases from J, the junction contained 4 bases not matched to a gene. The CDR3 consists of 12 residues. The CDR3 DNA follows: TGCAGCGTTGCTGGCAGGGGGTACGAGCAGTACTTC. Amino acids: CSVAGRGYEQYF.

V usage is TRBV7-2 and J usage is TRBJ2-7; D is ambiguous. The V gene lost 3 bases and the J gene lost 2 bases, with 8 bases spanning the gap. This CDR3 spans 13 amino acids. In germline, CDR1 is SGHTA, CDR2 FQGNSA. The CDR3 bases are TGTGCCAGCAGCTTTGGGGTAACCTACGAGCAGTACTTC. It is translated as CASSFGVTYEQYF.

The chain recombines TRBV30 with TRBJ1-5; D is unresolved. The CDR3 sequence is 17 residues long. Between the trimmed V and J ends, which lost 1 base and 0 bases, there was a span of 16 bases. Germline V gene data show CDR1 as GTSNPN and CDR2 as SVGIG (reference sequence). In DNA, the CDR3 is TGTGCCTGGAGTGCAGGCCCAAGCTTTTATAGCAATCAGCCCCAGCATTTT. As protein: CAWSAGPSFYSNQPQHF.

Written as DNA, the CDR3 is TGTGCCAGCAGAGACAACTCCTATAATTCACCCCTCCACTTT. Its translation is CASRDNSYNSPLHF. The chain carries TRBV2 and TRBJ1-6; the D is unclear. The CDR3 has 14 amino acids. V was shortened by 6 bases and J by 0 bases, with 6 bases between the two germline ends. Germline V gene data show CDR1 as SNHLY and CDR2 as FYNNEI.

This clone has just a few counts. The identical CDR3 is also encoded by other nucleotide sequences in the sample. The chain links TRBV5-4 to TRBJ2-5; no firm D call. CDR1 is SGHNT, CDR2 YYREEE, per germline (reference sequence). V lost 3 bases, J lost 3 bases, and 6 bases lay in between. This CDR3 is built from 12 residues. The CDR3 reads CASSSGEETQYF. CDR3 sequence (DNA): TGTGCCAGCAGCTCTGGAGAAGAGACCCAGTACTTC.

This clone was observed a few times. The chain is built from TRBV7-9 and TRBJ2-3; D is unresolved. The V end lost 4 bases, the J end lost 0 bases, and 8 bases lay between the germline ends. The length of the CDR3 is 14 residues. The V gene's germline CDR1 is SEHNR and CDR2 FQNEAQ (reference sequence). The CDR3 nucleotides are TGTGCCAGCAGCTACCTTGCTAGCACAGATACGCAGTATTTT. Translated: CASSYLASTDTQYF.

CDR3 amino acids: CASSSSGAYQETQYF. The DNA of the CDR3 is TGTGCCAGCAGTTCTTCAGGCGCGTACCAAGAGACCCAGTACTTC. The rearrangement links TRBV28 to TRBJ2-5; D is ambiguous. The V gene's germline CDR1 is MDHEN and CDR2 SYDVKM. Trimming took 4 bases from V and 0 from J, leaving 12 bases between them. The CDR3 consists of 15 residues.